This TCR beta chain originates from a study of cytomegalovirus exposure and HLA in healthy donors. Looking at the study overall: A later analysis reported the 120 or so validation repertoires used the same platform as the 666 first-cohort repertoires.

A word on this clone: The antigen is unknown.

Separation from the roughly 670-subject first cohort characterized the approximately 120-subject validation cohort, to which the donors belonged. Profiled with immunoSEQ multiplex PCR; TCRdb holds only in-frame clones, not every one. This sample yields some 120,000 clones, of which around nine tenths are seen a single time; about 2.1% belongs to the top ten. The V end lost 5 bases, the J end lost 0 bases, and 20 bases lay between the germline ends. This CDR3 is built from 17 residues. CDR1 and CDR2 (germline): MDHEN, SYDVKM. Study-wide results and caveats: For most TCR sequences rarity was the rule, although some public TCRs occurred in many donors. CMV antigen specificity was confirmed in vitro for three CMV-associated chains.

The sequenced material came from PBMCs. This clonotype originated in a woman in her late teens or twenties in good health and CMV-seronegative. The V and J genes are TRBV28 and TRBJ2-7, with D possibly matching TRBD2 (5 bases). The CDR3 nucleotides read TGTGCCAGCAGTACCCCGAGGGAACGCGGCAGCTCCTACGAGCAGTACTTC. This gives the protein CASSTPRERGSSYEQYF.